A selection of T cell receptor beta chains follows, all from one sample in a study of blood T cell repertoires in COVID-19. Using immunoSEQ multiplex PCR, the repertoire was profiled, and TCRdb retains in-frame clones only, with some absent. The sample includes a few hundred thousand clones, more than 75% of them seen just once. Sample: PBMCs or T cells enriched from blood (not recorded which). These receptors all come from a man aged 35-49 years in a cohort exposed to, infected with or recovered from COVID-19 (not recorded which). The CDR3 runs from the conserved cysteine through the conserved F or W. D genes are given only for firm matches. Clone size is stated in some rows and not others, as once, few, many or a class when expanded.

d_call,v_call,j_call,clone_size,cdr3_aa,cdr3_nt
TRBD2,TRBV3-1/TRBV3-2,TRBJ2-3,once,CASSQGGIAGVTDTQYF,TGTGCCAGCAGCCAAGGCGGAATAGCGGGAGTAACAGATACGCAGTATTTT
NA,TRBV5-5,TRBJ1-5,NA,CASSRGTNSNQPQHF,TGTGCCAGCAGTCGCGGCACTAATAGCAATCAGCCCCAGCATTTT
NA,TRBV27,TRBJ2-7,NA,CASSFSGQAGEQYF,TGTGCCAGCAGTTTTTCCGGTCAGGCGGGGGAGCAGTACTTC
TRBD1,TRBV19,TRBJ2-7,once,CASSRGITGEQYF,TGTGCCAGTAGCAGGGGGATTACGGGAGAGCAGTACTTC
TRBD1,TRBV5-1,TRBJ2-2,once,CASSSGGDTGELFF,TGCGCCAGCAGTTCAGGGGGCGACACCGGGGAGCTGTTTTTT
TRBD2,TRBV5-1,TRBJ2-3,NA,CASGTGTSGTDTQYF,TGCGCCAGCGGGACCGGGACTAGCGGCACAGATACGCAGTATTTT
TRBD1,TRBV28,TRBJ1-2,NA,CASSLTGGSGYTF,TGTGCCAGCAGTTTAACAGGGGGAAGTGGCTACACCTTC
TRBD1,TRBV5-5,TRBJ1-1,NA,CASSLTGGMNTEAFF,TGTGCCAGCAGCTTAACAGGGGGTATGAACACTGAAGCTTTCTTT
NA,TRBV3-1/TRBV3-2,TRBJ1-1,once,CASTRGNTEAFF,TGTGCCAGCACAAGGGGCAACACTGAAGCTTTCTTT
TRBD2,TRBV6-4,TRBJ2-1,once,CASSSQASGSYNEQFF,TGTGCCAGCTCATCCCAGGCTAGCGGGAGCTACAATGAGCAGTTCTTC
TRBD1,TRBV6-5,TRBJ2-3,NA,CASSYSGQYTDTQYF,TGTGCCAGCAGTTACTCGGGACAGTACACAGATACGCAGTATTTT
NA,TRBV20-1,TRBJ1-1,NA,CSAEGGPEAFF,TGCAGTGCGGAGGGGGGGCCTGAAGCTTTCTTT
TRBD2,TRBV6-5,TRBJ2-3,NA,CASSGLAGGTDTQYF,TGTGCCAGCAGCGGACTAGCGGGAGGCACAGATACGCAGTATTTT
TRBD2,TRBV5-1,TRBJ2-2,NA,CASSLPSGRSGELFF,TGCGCCAGCAGCTTACCTAGCGGGAGGTCCGGGGAGCTGTTTTTT
NA,TRBV10-1,TRBJ1-1,NA,CASSSRQVGVGIGAFF,TGCGCCAGCAGTTCCAGACAGGTTGGTGTTGGTATAGGAGCTTTCTTT
TRBD1,TRBV11-2,TRBJ2-7,once,CASSLRHGQGSSYEQYF,TGTGCCAGCAGCCTCAGACACGGACAGGGAAGCTCCTACGAGCAGTACTTC